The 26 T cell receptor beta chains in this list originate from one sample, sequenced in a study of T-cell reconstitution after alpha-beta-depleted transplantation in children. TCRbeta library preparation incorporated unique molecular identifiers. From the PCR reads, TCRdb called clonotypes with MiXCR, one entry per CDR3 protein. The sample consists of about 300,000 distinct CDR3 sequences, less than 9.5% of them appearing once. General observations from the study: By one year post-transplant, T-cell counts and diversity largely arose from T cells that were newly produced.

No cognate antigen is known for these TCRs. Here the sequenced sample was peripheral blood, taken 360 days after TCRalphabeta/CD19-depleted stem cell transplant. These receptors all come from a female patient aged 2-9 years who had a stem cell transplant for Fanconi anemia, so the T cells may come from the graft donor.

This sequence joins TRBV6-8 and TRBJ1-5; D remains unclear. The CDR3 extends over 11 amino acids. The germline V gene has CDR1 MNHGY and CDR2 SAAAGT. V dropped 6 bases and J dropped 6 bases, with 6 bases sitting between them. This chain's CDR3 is CASSVRQPQHF. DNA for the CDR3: TGTGCCAGCAGCGTCCGTCAGCCCCAGCATTTT.

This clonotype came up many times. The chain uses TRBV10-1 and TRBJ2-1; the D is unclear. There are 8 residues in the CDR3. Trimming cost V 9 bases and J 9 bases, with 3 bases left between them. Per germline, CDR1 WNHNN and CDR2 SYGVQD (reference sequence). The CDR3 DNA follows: TGCGCCAGAATTGAGCAGTTCTTC. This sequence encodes CARIEQFF.

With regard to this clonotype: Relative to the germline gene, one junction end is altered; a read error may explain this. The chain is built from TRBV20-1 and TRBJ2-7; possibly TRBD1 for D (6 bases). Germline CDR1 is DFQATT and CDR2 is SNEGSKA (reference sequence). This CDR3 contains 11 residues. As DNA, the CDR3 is TGCAGTGGAAGAGATACAGGGATTCAGTGCTTC. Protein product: CSGRDTGIQCF.

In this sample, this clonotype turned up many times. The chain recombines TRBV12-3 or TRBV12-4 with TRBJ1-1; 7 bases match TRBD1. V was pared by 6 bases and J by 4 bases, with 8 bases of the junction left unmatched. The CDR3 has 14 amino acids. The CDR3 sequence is CASRSRGRFTEAFF. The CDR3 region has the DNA TGTGCCAGCAGGTCCAGGGGGAGGTTCACTGAAGCTTTCTTT.

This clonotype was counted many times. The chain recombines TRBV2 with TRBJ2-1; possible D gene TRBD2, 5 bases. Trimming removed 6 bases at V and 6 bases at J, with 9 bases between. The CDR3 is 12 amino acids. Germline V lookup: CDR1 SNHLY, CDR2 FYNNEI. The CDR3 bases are TGTGCCAGCAGCGGACTGGTCAATGAGCAGTTCTTC. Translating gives CASSGLVNEQFF.

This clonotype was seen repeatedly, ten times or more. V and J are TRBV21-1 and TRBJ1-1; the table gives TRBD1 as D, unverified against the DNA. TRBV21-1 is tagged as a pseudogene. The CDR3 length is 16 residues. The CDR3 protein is CASTYPAEQPNTEAFF. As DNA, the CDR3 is TGTGCCAGCACCTACCCGGCGGAACAACCGAACACTGAAGCTTTCTTT.

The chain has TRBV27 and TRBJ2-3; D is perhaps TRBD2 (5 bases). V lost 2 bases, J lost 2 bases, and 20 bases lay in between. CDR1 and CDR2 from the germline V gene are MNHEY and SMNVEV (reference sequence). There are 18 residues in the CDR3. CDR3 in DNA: TGTGCCAGCAGTTTAATTTATCCCGGGGATGGGAACACAGATACGCAGTATTTT. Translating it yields CASSLIYPGDGNTDTQYF.

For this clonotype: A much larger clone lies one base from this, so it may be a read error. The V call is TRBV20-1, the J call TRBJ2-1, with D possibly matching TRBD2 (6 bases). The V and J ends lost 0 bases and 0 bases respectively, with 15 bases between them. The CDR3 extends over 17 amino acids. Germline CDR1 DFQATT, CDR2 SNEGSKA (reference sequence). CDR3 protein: CSARDLATTFSYNEQFF. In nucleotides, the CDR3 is TGCAGTGCTAGAGACCTAGCGACTACCTTCTCCTACAATGAGCAGTTCTTC.

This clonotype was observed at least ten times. The CDR3 is CSARRGGSSGANVLTF. The CDR3 DNA reads TGCAGTGCTAGACGCGGGGGATCCTCTGGGGCCAACGTCCTGACTTTC. The V call is TRBV20-1, the J call TRBJ2-6; the match to TRBD2 covers 7 bases. This CDR3 has 16 residues. CDR1 DFQATT and CDR2 SNEGSKA come from the germline V gene (reference sequence). Trimming took 2 bases from V and 0 from J; bases not matched to a gene: 4.

The CDR3 reads CASSISSPGDEQYF. CDR3 DNA sequence: TGTGCCAGCAGTATCTCTTCTCCAGGGGACGAGCAGTACTTC. This rearrangement joins TRBV28 to TRBJ2-7; D might be TRBD1 (6 bases). Germline lookup yields CDR1 MDHEN and CDR2 SYDVKM. The ends were cut back, 5 bases at V and 5 bases at J, with 16 bases in the middle. CDR3 size: 14 residues.

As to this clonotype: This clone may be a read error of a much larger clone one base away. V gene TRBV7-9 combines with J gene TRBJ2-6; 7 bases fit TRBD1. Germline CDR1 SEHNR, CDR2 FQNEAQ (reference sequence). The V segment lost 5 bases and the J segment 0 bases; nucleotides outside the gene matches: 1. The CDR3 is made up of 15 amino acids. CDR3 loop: CASSHRGSGANVLTF. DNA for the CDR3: TGTGCCAGCAGCCACAGGGGCTCTGGGGCCAACGTCCTGACTTTC.

Here the CDR3 DNA reads TGTGCAACTCGGCTGGAGGGGCCGGGTGAGCAGTACTTC. Residues: CATRLEGPGEQYF. V and J are TRBV28 and TRBJ2-7; a weak D match, TRBD2 (6 bases). CDR1 is MDHEN and CDR2 is SYDVKM in the germline V gene. The CDR3 runs to 13 residues. Combining the CDR3 with reference TRBV28 and TRBJ2-7 gives the whole variable domain DVKVTQSSRYLVKRTGEKVFLECVQDMDHENMFWYRQDPGLGLRLIYFSYDVKMKEKGDIPEGYSVSREKKERFSLILESASTNQTSMYLCATRLEGPGEQYFGPGTRLTVT.

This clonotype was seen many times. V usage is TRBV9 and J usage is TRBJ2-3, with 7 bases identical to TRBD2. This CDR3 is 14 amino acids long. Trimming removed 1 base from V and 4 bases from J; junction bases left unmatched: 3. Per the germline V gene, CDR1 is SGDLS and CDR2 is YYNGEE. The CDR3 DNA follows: TGTGCCAGCAGCGTAATAGCGGGCTCAGATACGCAGTATTTT. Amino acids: CASSVIAGSDTQYF.

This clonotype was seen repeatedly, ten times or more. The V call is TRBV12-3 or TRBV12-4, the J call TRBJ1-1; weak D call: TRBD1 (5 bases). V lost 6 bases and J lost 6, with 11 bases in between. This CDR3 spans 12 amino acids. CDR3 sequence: CASSGGTPEAFF. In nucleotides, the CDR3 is TGTGCCAGCAGCGGAGGGACCCCTGAAGCTTTCTTT.

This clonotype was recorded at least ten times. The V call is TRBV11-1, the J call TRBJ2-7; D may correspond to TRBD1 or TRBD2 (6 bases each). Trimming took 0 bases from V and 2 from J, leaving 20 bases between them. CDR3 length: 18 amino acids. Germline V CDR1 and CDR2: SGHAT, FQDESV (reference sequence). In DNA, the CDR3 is TGTGCCAGCAGCTTAGCGGGGGGCACCGCGGCATACCCCTACGAGCAGTACTTC. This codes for CASSLAGGTAAYPYEQYF.

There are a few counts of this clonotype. The CDR3 coding sequence is TGTGCCAGCAGCACTAGCGGGGGGGCCTATGAGCAGTTCTTC. Its protein is CASSTSGGAYEQFF. This chain links TRBV3-1 with TRBJ2-1; 13 positions match TRBD2. The CDR3 has 14 residues. Germline V lookup: CDR1 LGHDT, CDR2 YNNKEL (reference sequence). The junction had 3 bases not matched to a gene; V was cut back by 5 bases and J by 8 bases.

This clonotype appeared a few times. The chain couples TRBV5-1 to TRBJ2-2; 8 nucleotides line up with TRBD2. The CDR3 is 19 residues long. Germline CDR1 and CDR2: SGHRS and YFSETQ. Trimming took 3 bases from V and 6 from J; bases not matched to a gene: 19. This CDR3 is CASSSPLFHGGARSGELFF. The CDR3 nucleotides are TGCGCCAGCAGCTCTCCCCTCTTCCACGGGGGGGCAAGGTCCGGGGAGCTGTTTTTT.

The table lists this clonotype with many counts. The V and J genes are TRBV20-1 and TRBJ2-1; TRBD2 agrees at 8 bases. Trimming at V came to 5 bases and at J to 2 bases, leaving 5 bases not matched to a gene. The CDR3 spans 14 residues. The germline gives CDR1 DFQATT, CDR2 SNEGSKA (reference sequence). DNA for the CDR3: TGCAGTGCTCACCGGGGGGGAGCCTACAATGAGCAGTTCTTC. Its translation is CSAHRGGAYNEQFF.

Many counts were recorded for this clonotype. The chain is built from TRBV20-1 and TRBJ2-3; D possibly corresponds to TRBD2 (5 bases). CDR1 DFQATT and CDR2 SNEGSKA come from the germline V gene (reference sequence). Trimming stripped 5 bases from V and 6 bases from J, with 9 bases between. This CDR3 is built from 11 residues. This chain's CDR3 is CSAFIADTQYF. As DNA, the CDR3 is TGCAGTGCTTTTATAGCGGATACGCAGTATTTT.

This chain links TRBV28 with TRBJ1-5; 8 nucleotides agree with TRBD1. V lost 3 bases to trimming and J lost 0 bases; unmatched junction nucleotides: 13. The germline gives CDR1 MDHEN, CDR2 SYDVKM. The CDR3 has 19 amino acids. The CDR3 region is CASSFFGQGRLYSNQPQHF. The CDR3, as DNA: TGTGCCAGCAGTTTCTTCGGACAGGGAAGACTGTATAGCAATCAGCCCCAGCATTTT.

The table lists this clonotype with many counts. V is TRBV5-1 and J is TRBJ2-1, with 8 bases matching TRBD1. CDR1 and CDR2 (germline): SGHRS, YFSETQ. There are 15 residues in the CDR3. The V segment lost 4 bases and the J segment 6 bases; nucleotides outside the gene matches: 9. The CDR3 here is CASSTGQGWSNEQFF. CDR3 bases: TGCGCCAGCAGCACTGGACAGGGTTGGAGCAATGAGCAGTTCTTC.

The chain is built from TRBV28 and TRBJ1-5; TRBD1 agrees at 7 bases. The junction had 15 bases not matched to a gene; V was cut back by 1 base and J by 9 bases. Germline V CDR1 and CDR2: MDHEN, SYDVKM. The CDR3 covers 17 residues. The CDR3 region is CASSLSRTGPLSRPQHF. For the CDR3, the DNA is TGTGCCAGCAGTTTATCCCGGACAGGCCCCCTGTCCAGGCCCCAGCATTTT.

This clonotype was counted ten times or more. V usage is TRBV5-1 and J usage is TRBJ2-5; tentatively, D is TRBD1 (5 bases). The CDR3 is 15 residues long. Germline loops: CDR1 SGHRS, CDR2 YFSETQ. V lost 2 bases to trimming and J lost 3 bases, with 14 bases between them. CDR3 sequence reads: CASSFMQGWEETQYF. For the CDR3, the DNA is TGCGCCAGCAGCTTTATGCAGGGTTGGGAAGAGACCCAGTACTTC.

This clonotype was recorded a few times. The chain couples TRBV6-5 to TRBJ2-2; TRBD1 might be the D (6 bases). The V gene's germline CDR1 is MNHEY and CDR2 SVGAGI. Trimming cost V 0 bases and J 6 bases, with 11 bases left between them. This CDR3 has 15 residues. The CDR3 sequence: CASSYSGQLSGELFF. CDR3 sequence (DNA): TGTGCCAGCAGTTACTCCGGACAGTTATCCGGGGAGCTGTTTTTT.

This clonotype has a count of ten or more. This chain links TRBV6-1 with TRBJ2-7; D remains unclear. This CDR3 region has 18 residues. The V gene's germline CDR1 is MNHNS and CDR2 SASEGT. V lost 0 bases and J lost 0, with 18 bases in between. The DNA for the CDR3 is TGTGCCAGCAGTGAAGCCTGGGCTTCCAAACTTTTCTCCTACGAGCAGTACTTC. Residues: CASSEAWASKLFSYEQYF.

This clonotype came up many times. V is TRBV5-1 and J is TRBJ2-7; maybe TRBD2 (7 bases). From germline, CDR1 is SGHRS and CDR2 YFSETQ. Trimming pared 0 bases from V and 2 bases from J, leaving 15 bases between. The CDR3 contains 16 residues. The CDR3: CASSLGPEGGAYEQYF. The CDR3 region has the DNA TGCGCCAGCAGCTTGGGACCTGAAGGGGGGGCCTACGAGCAGTACTTC. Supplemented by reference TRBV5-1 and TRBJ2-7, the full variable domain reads KAGVTQTPRYLIKTRGQQVTLSCSPISGHRSVSWYQQTPGQGLQFLFEYFSETQRNKGNFPGRFSGRQFSNSRSEMNVSTLELGDSALYLCASSLGPEGGAYEQYFGPGTRLTVT.